Listed here is a single T cell receptor (beta chain). The sample originates from a study of T cells in Graves' hyperthyroidism and ophthalmopathy. Per germline, CDR1 SQVTM and CDR2 ANQGSEA. V was shortened by 5 bases and J by 4 bases, with 9 bases between the two germline ends. The CDR3 length is 12 residues. Amplification yielded TCR beta CDR3 regions, with RNA transcripts as the source. The primer set for the first-round RT-PCR of the TCR CDR3 was HTBI. TCRdb called the multiplex PCR reads again in MiXCR, with one record for every CDR3 protein. The sample shows hundreds of thousands of distinct CDR3 sequences, roughly 22% of them seen only once.

The rearrangement links TRBV29-1 to TRBJ2-1; D uncertain. This sequence was found in a man aged 25 to 40 with Graves' ophthalmopathy. The sequenced sample was blood. The CDR3 reads CSVLLGYNEQFF. The DNA of the CDR3 is TGCAGCGTTCTACTTGGTTACAATGAGCAGTTCTTC.